This T cell receptor (beta chain) stems from a study of cytomegalovirus exposure and HLA in healthy donors. Study-wide context: Genotyping of more than 300 donors showed that 70% to 90% belonged to the Caucasian-associated ancestry cluster.

The primer mix had 60 Vbeta and 13 Jbeta primers. Profiled with immunoSEQ multiplex PCR; TCRdb holds only in-frame clones, not every one. The sample carries over 150,000 clones, less than 85% recorded once. General study points: Later, an analysis found that common viral pathogens appeared to be linked with several of the most significant clusters. Presence/absence analyses assumed roughly uniform sequencing depth across donors, which may not hold. Most of the CMV-associated TCR beta chains (in a later analysis) appeared to be HLA-restricted.

The germline gives CDR1 SQVTM, CDR2 ANQGSEA. The CDR3 totals 16 residues. Trimming cost V 6 bases and J 3 bases; bases outside gene matches: 10. In regard to this clone: Its antigen is unknown.

The sequence came from a man aged 18-30 years in good health and CMV-seronegative. The chain joins TRBV29-1 to TRBJ2-1; TRBD2 agrees at 11 bases. Material: PBMCs. The CDR3 coding sequence is TGCAGCGTCGCCGGGACTAGCGGAGACAACTACAATGAGCAGTTCTTC. It translates to CSVAGTSGDNYNEQFF.